The T cell receptor (beta chain) described here comes from a study of shared clonotypes between healthy human individuals (TCRdb year 2020). Regarding the complete study: Three men and two women, aged 18 to 49 years, made up the cohort. For each donor, CD4 naive and CD4 memory were each run on three plates, CD8 naive on two plates, and CD8 memory on one plate. To estimate repertoire size and how much clonotypes are shared between individuals, the study performed deep sequencing of blood TCR repertoires from about five healthy adults. To increase sequencing depth and limit assay-specific biases, different laboratories used diverse techniques to prepare libraries and sequence TCR repertoires. Each donor's leukapheresis produced roughly between roughly 0.85 and 9.5 billion PBMCs. Paper-wide results and their limitations: Naive subsets generally had larger estimated clonotype richness than memory subsets. Only blood was sampled, and tissue TCR repertoires likely differ from those in blood. Because the study included a small number of donors, the genetic and exposure-history diversity represented was limited. Pairwise subsampling indicated that sequencing depth was expected to affect the degree of clonotype sharing among donors. Compared with non-shared clonotypes, clonotypes shared by all four sorted-subset donors had higher generation probabilities. Across four donors, around 5.4% of naive CD4, 3% to 3.5% of naive CD8, under 2.5% of memory CD4, and approximately 0.42% of memory CD8 clonotypes were shared. Even with the large sequencing depth, rarefaction of the sorted-subset datasets indicated that sequencing was incomplete.

As regards this clone: The antigen it binds to is not known. No base-level quality is on record; no much larger clone is a single base apart.

TCR CDR3 regions were amplified from genomic DNA by multiplex PCR using the deep immunoSEQ assay. Extracted genomic DNA from each cell subset was distributed evenly across all wells of several immunoSEQ 96-well plates, and each plate was treated as a replicate. For sorted subsets, roughly 190 ng of genomic DNA, equivalent to some 30,000 T cell genomes, went into each replicate PCR. The purified libraries were quantified using a Qubit 3.0 fluorometer, sized with a Bioanalyzer 2100, and then quantified again using the KAPA Library Quantification kit. Every immunoSEQ 96-well plate was sequenced on a dedicated single-read 150-cycle Illumina NextSeq 550 flow cell. In the source study's methods: Because only junctional sequences without quality scores were contained in the immunoSEQ output, filtering matching that applied to full-length reads could not be performed. Sequences were annotated with PyIR, a Python wrapper for IgBLAST v1.9, and V/J genes and CDR3 were assigned using IMGT germline references. Reads were removed for weak V/J assignments (E-value above 1e-6), missing CDR3, stop codons, out-of-frame junctions, or ambiguous translated residues. A V3J clonotype was defined by an identical inferred V gene, J gene, and CDR3 amino acid sequence. Percentage overlap between repertoires was computed as shared unique clonotypes divided by the size of the smaller repertoire. RTK rarefaction, the Chao1 estimator, and Recon v2.1 estimates of unobserved clonotypes were used to assess repertoire richness. Generation probabilities were computed with OLGA for all TCRbeta clonotypes obtained by the gDNA method from several donors. Held by TCRdb, this immuneACCESS table contains in-frame sequences only and omits some clones. Under half of the omission traces to an unresolved V gene where checked; the cause of the rest is unknown. V and J calls and clone size are those listed in that table; D and trimming were worked out from the DNA. The sample table lists 780,000 or so clones, roughly 72% of them with a count of one. The ten largest make up around 1.8% of the sample.

Healthy HIV-negative adults with no recently reported acute infections or vaccinations were included as donors. Every donor was a Caucasian adult living in Nashville, Tennessee, USA. CD4+ T cells were enriched by magnetic negative selection; naive cells were then positively selected on CD45RA, and the negative fraction formed the memory subset. Blood was collected by leukapheresis, and PBMCs were isolated by Ficoll-Histopaque density gradient centrifugation and then cryopreserved in liquid nitrogen vapor phase. Analytical flow cytometry was used to check the purity and quantity of every magnetically sorted T cell population. From each sorted fraction, genomic DNA was isolated and quantified by UV absorbance on a Nanodrop 2000c. The CDR3 sequence holds 14 residues, the cysteine and phenylalanine included. Only the CDR3 part of the read is kept: 42 bases, read in frame from the first base. In the germline V gene (reference sequence), CDR1 corresponds to GTSNPN and CDR2 to SVGIG. Trimming removed 0 bases from V and 7 bases from J, leaving 12 bases between the germline ends.

This TCR derives from a woman under 40 in good health. What was sequenced was memory CD4+ T cells sorted from blood. What this sample's cell subset or site label stands for: CD45RA-negative fraction. The chain is assembled from TRBV30 and TRBJ1-4, with the D gene not confidently named. The bases are TGTGCCTGGAGTGTTGGAGAGGCGGGTGAAAAACTGTTTTTT. Translated, it reads CAWSVGEAGEKLFF.